This T cell receptor (beta chain) was obtained from a study of blood T cell repertoires in COVID-19. The table came from immunoSEQ multiplex PCR; TCRdb's copy has only in-frame clones and leaves some out. The sample has more than 60,000 clones; more than 80% are singletons. The junction had 5 bases not matched to a gene; V was cut back by 5 bases and J by 4 bases. The length of the CDR3 is 14 residues. Germline V gene data show CDR1 as SGHRS and CDR2 as YFSETQ. Sequenced material: peripheral blood. The chain carries TRBV5-1 and TRBJ1-4, with 7 bases matching TRBD1. This receptor was taken from a man aged 50 to 60 with COVID-19, enrolled during active disease. CDR3 amino acids: CASRQTGDNEKLFF. CDR3 in DNA: TGCGCCAGCAGGCAAACAGGGGATAATGAAAAACTGTTTTTT.